The TCR beta chain under discussion was sequenced for a study of blood T cell repertoires in COVID-19. Study-level background: Acute and convalescent COVID-19 specimens originated in the United States, Italy and Spain. PBMCs, B-cell-depleted T cells, or T cells were the source of the cDNA or gDNA that made up the material.

Trimming stripped 4 bases from V and 0 bases from J, with 11 bases between. Germline values: CDR1 SGHRS, CDR2 YFSETQ. This CDR3 has 15 amino acids. The authors' processing: Quantification of nucleated cells was approximated via reference gene primer amplification. Only in-frame clones appear in the TCRdb table, and some are missing; sequencing was by immunoSEQ multiplex PCR. That table is the source of V, J and clone size, and D and trimming were worked out from the DNA. Of about 210,000 clones listed, roughly 80% are singletons. The clonotype was recovered from a woman aged 70-85 years with COVID-19, enrolled during active disease. The chain uses TRBV5-1 and TRBJ2-1; tentative D call: TRBD1 (5 bases). The sequenced sample was peripheral blood. As DNA, the CDR3 is TGCGCCAGCAGCCTGCAGGGTAGCTCCTACAATGAGCAGTTCTTC. Translation gives CASSLQGSSYNEQFF.